Below are 30 T cell receptor beta chains sequenced from a single sample in a study of CD8 T cells in ankylosing spondylitis. From the 5' RACE reads, TCRdb called clonotypes with MiXCR, one entry per CDR3 protein. The repertoire holds about 190,000 distinct CDR3 sequences, approximately 12% seen once, with about 11% in the top ten. Material: blood, either unsorted or a sorted T cell fraction (not recorded which). These TCRs come from a female donor with ankylosing spondylitis or in good health (not recorded which).

This clonotype was counted at least ten times. The chain couples TRBV7-9 to TRBJ2-1; D ambiguous. This CDR3 is built from 13 residues. Trimming cost V 4 bases and J 14 bases, with 18 bases left between them. In germline, CDR1 is SEHNR, CDR2 FQNEAQ (reference sequence). CDR3 nucleotides: TGTGCCAGCAGCTCAGTCCGGGCCCCGGAAGAGTTCTTC. Amino acids: CASSSVRAPEEFF.

This clonotype has only a few counts. This chain uses TRBV7-6 with TRBJ2-5, with D unresolved. Trimming took off 1 base at V and 5 bases at J, with 8 bases between the two ends. The CDR3 length is 13 residues. Germline assignment: CDR1 SGHVS and CDR2 FNYEAQ. The DNA of the CDR3 is TGTGCCAGCAGCTTAGTGCCAGAGGAGACCCAGTACTTC. Its protein is CASSLVPEETQYF.

This clonotype was seen more than once but under ten times. The chain employs TRBV29-1 and TRBJ1-2, with 9 nucleotides matching TRBD1. The V and J ends lost 1 base and 2 bases, in that order; junction bases with no gene match: 5. The CDR3 consists of 15 residues. CDR1 is SQVTM and CDR2 is ANQGSEA in the germline V gene. CDR3 in amino acids: CSVEGSGTGNYGYTF. For the CDR3, the DNA is TGCAGCGTTGAAGGTTCCGGGACAGGGAACTATGGCTACACCTTC.

This clonotype has at least ten counts. The chain carries TRBV19 and TRBJ2-7; D might be TRBD1 (6 bases). The V end lost 5 bases, the J end lost 2 bases, and 10 bases lay between the germline ends. The germline gives CDR1 LNHDA, CDR2 SQIVND (reference sequence). The length of the CDR3 is 13 residues. The chain's CDR3 is CASSFGQTYEQYF. CDR3 DNA sequence: TGTGCCAGTAGTTTTGGACAGACCTACGAGCAGTACTTC.

This clonotype turned up a few times. The gene calls are TRBV5-5 and TRBJ2-5; TRBD1 aligns across 9 bases. Germline values: CDR1 SGHKS, CDR2 YYEKEE (reference sequence). The trim removed 0 bases at V and 2 bases at J, leaving 2 bases unmatched. CDR3 size: 15 residues. CDR3 region: CASSLAGQGQETQYF. CDR3 nucleotide sequence: TGTGCCAGCAGCTTGGCCGGACAGGGGCAAGAGACCCAGTACTTC.

This clonotype was observed many times. The chain couples TRBV7-6 to TRBJ2-1; 7 nucleotides agree with TRBD2. The trim removed 2 bases at V and 7 bases at J, leaving 11 bases unmatched. CDR3 length equals 16 residues. Germline values: CDR1 SGHVS, CDR2 FNYEAQ. The CDR3 reads CASSLIAGALRNEQFF. CDR3 bases: TGTGCCAGCAGCTTAATTGCGGGAGCGCTGCGAAATGAGCAGTTCTTC.

This sequence joins TRBV5-6 and TRBJ1-6; D not resolved. CDR1 and CDR2 from the germline V gene are SGHDT and YYEEEE. The CDR3 covers 16 residues. V was trimmed by 2 bases and J by 10 bases, leaving 19 bases between them. CDR3 sequence: CASSLLTLSLGSPLHF. For the CDR3, the DNA is TGTGCCAGCAGCTTACTGACCCTATCGTTAGGCTCACCCCTCCACTTT.

This clonotype appeared many times. V and J are TRBV5-8 and TRBJ1-1; a possible D gene is TRBD1 (6 bases). Germline V gene lookup returns CDR1 SGHTS and CDR2 YDEGEE. This CDR3 has 14 amino acids. The ends were cut back, 0 bases at V and 7 bases at J, with 13 bases in the middle. CDR3 sequence (DNA): TGTGCCAGCAGCTTGGAGGGGGTCACGGTTGAAGCTTTCTTT. Protein sequence: CASSLEGVTVEAFF.

On this clonotype itself: With a much larger clone just one base away, this may be a read error. The chain joins TRBV7-2 to TRBJ1-1, with 10 bases lining up with TRBD1. The germline gives CDR1 SGHTA, CDR2 FQGNSA. This CDR3 spans 15 amino acids. CDR3 DNA sequence: TGTGCCAGCAGCTGGACAGGGGGATTGAACATTGAAGCTTTCTTT. It is translated as CASSWTGGLNIEAFF.

The gene calls are TRBV7-6 and TRBJ2-4; TRBD2 matches at 13 bases. Germline values: CDR1 SGHVS, CDR2 FNYEAQ. The CDR3 extends over 18 amino acids. The V and J ends lost 2 bases and 7 bases, in that order; junction bases with no gene match: 11. The CDR3 coding sequence is TGTGCCAGCAGCTTAAGACTAGCGGGAGGCCCCCAACGGAACATTCAGTACTTC. Its translation is CASSLRLAGGPQRNIQYF.

This clonotype was recorded many times. The gene calls are TRBV7-2 and TRBJ1-4, with D perhaps TRBD1 (6 bases). Per germline, CDR1 SGHTA and CDR2 FQGNSA. The CDR3 runs 15 residues. Trimming stripped 5 bases from V and 0 bases from J, with 10 bases between. CDR3 protein: CASSLDSATNEKLFF. In DNA form, the CDR3 reads TGTGCCAGCAGCCTGGACAGTGCAACTAATGAAAAACTGTTTTTT.

This chain joins TRBV6-2 or TRBV6-3 and TRBJ2-7; D unresolved. Germline V lookup: CDR1 MNHEY, CDR2 SVGEGT. V was cut by 2 bases and J by 2 bases, with 4 bases left in between. The CDR3 spans 12 residues. This chain's CDR3 is CASSYGTYEQYF. In DNA form, the CDR3 reads TGTGCCAGCAGTTACGGGACCTACGAGCAGTACTTC.

This clonotype appeared many times. The CDR3 reads CASSSNSEQPQHF. CDR3 sequence (DNA): TGTGCCAGCAGCTCTAATTCGGAGCAGCCCCAGCATTTT. J is TRBJ1-5 and V is TRBV7-2; D is undetermined. The germline gives CDR1 SGHTA, CDR2 FQGNSA. The V gene lost 4 bases and the J gene lost 7 bases, with 11 bases spanning the gap. The CDR3 extends over 13 amino acids. Based on the CDR3 plus reference TRBV7-2 and TRBJ1-5, the full variable domain is GAGVSQSPSNKVTEKGKDVELRCDPISGHTALYWYRQSLGQGLEFLIYFQGNSAPDKSGLPSDRFSAERTGGSVSTLTIQRTQQEDSAVYLCASSSNSEQPQHFGDGTRLSIL.

This sequence joins TRBV7-2 and TRBJ2-2, with unresolved D. The V end was cut by 2 bases, the J end by 4 bases, with 11 bases between. This CDR3 comprises 15 residues. Germline V gives CDR1 SGHTA, CDR2 FQGNSA. CDR3 in DNA: TGTGCCAGCAGCTTAAGAGGTCTATTCACCGGGGAGCTGTTTTTT. Translated, it gives CASSLRGLFTGELFF.

This clonotype has a count of ten or more. The CDR3 region is CASSPPGQRSYEQYF. The CDR3 DNA follows: TGTGCCAGCAGCCCCCCCGGGCAGCGGTCCTACGAGCAGTACTTC. The chain combines TRBV4-2 with TRBJ2-7, with a possible D match to TRBD2 (5 bases). CDR1 and CDR2 from the germline V gene are LGHNA and YNFKEQ. This CDR3 spans 15 amino acids. Trimming shortened V by 4 bases and J by 1 base, and 14 bases separated the two germline ends.

This clonotype was counted at least ten times. V is TRBV7-2 and J is TRBJ1-1, with D possibly matching TRBD1 (6 bases). Per the germline V gene, CDR1 is SGHTA and CDR2 is FQGNSA. This CDR3 is 13 amino acids long. The V end was cut by 10 bases, the J end by 3 bases, with 15 bases between. The CDR3 region is CAIGRQADTEAFF. In nucleotides, the CDR3 is TGTGCCATCGGCCGACAGGCGGACACTGAAGCTTTCTTT.

The table lists this clonotype with many counts. The V gene is TRBV20-1, the J gene TRBJ2-7; D perhaps matches TRBD1 (6 bases). V lost 2 bases and J 6 bases, leaving 23 bases between the germline ends. This CDR3 region has 16 residues. Germline V gene sequence: CDR1 DFQATT, CDR2 SNEGSKA (reference sequence). CDR3 bases: TGCAGTGCTAGAAATGCCGCACAGGGTTGGGAGCGCGAGCAGTACTTC. This codes for CSARNAAQGWEREQYF.

This clonotype has ten or more counts. The chain couples TRBV7-9 to TRBJ1-1; no definite D call. Germline-derived CDR1 and CDR2 are SEHNR and FQNEAQ (reference sequence). V was cut by 8 bases and J by 7 bases, with 11 bases left in between. The length of the CDR3 is 11 residues. The CDR3 DNA sequence: TGTGCCAGCTCGACGCGCGGTGAAGCTTTCTTT. It specifies CASSTRGEAFF.

This clonotype was counted ten times or more. This sequence joins TRBV6-6 and TRBJ2-1, with D unclear. The CDR3 sequence is 13 residues long. V gave up 8 bases and J gave up 6 bases, with 14 bases separating them. Germline V gene lookup returns CDR1 MNHNY and CDR2 SVGAGI (reference sequence). CDR3 amino acids: CASCPLGCNEQFF. In DNA form, the CDR3 reads TGTGCCAGCTGTCCCCTCGGGTGCAATGAGCAGTTCTTC.

V gene TRBV18 combines with J gene TRBJ1-2; 9 nucleotides line up with TRBD1. The V gene end was trimmed by 6 bases and the J gene end by 7 bases; junction bases not matched to a gene: 6. The germline V gene encodes CDR1 KGHSH and CDR2 LQKENI. The CDR3 covers 13 residues. DNA for the CDR3: TGTGCCAGCTCGCCCGACAGGGGGTCTGGCTACACCTTC. It yields the protein CASSPDRGSGYTF.

Ten or more counts support this clonotype. The chain combines TRBV6-2 or TRBV6-3 with TRBJ2-5, with 10 nucleotides matching TRBD1. The V and J ends lost 10 bases and 5 bases, in that order; junction bases with no gene match: 10. There are 14 residues in the CDR3. Looked up from germline, CDR1 is MNHEY and CDR2 is SVGEGT. DNA for the CDR3: TGTGCCACTCCGGGACAGGGGTTGAATGAGACCCAGTACTTC. Translation gives CATPGQGLNETQYF.

This clonotype occurred once. The J gene is TRBJ2-7, the V gene TRBV7-2; D is uncertain. The V gene's germline CDR1 is SGHTA and CDR2 FQGNSA. CDR3 length equals 15 residues. V was shortened by 1 base and J by 0 bases, with 10 bases between the two germline ends. CDR3 in amino acids: CASSLEWGSSYEQYF. CDR3 in DNA: TGTGCCAGCAGCTTAGAGTGGGGAAGCTCCTACGAGCAGTACTTC.

Concerning this clonotype itself: No conserved phenylalanine or tryptophan ends this CDR3, so it is likely a read error. The genes are TRBV7-2 and TRBJ2-1; D is perhaps TRBD1 or TRBD2 (7 bases each). V shed 5 bases and J shed 4 bases, with 18 bases lying between them. From germline, CDR1 is SGHTA and CDR2 FQGNSA. This CDR3 contains 16 residues. CDR3 bases: TGTGCCAGCAGCCCAAGACAGGGAGGGGCTTACAATGAGCAGTTCCTC. Its protein product is CASSPRQGGAYNEQFL.

This clonotype turned up a few times. The chain links TRBV5-1 to TRBJ2-3; 11 positions agree with TRBD1. Germline V gene sequence: CDR1 SGHRS, CDR2 YFSETQ. The CDR3 consists of 14 residues. V trimming: 4 bases; J trimming: 5 bases; junction bases outside the gene matches: 3. CDR3: CASSPDRGQDTQYF. The DNA for the CDR3 is TGCGCCAGCAGCCCGGACAGGGGGCAAGATACGCAGTATTTT. The full variable domain, with the rest looked up from reference TRBV5-1 and TRBJ2-3, is KAGVTQTPRYLIKTRGQQVTLSCSPISGHRSVSWYQQTPGQGLQFLFEYFSETQRNKGNFPGRFSGRQFSNSRSEMNVSTLELGDSALYLCASSPDRGQDTQYFGPGTRLTVL.

Notes on this clonotype: A read error is possible here, since a much larger clone lies one base away. The chain uses TRBV7-3 and TRBJ2-1; TRBD2 aligns across 9 bases. The CDR3 is 15 residues long. Germline V gene lookup returns CDR1 SGHTA and CDR2 FQGTGA. The CDR3 here is CTSSPSLAGTNEQFF. The CDR3 DNA is TGTACCAGCAGCCCCTCCCTAGCGGGGACCAATGAGCAGTTCTTC.

The sample holds many counts of this clonotype. This chain joins TRBV19 and TRBJ2-2; D possibly corresponds to TRBD2 (5 bases). V was pared by 10 bases and J by 1 base, with 16 bases between. CDR3 length: 15 residues. Germline V gene sequence: CDR1 LNHDA, CDR2 SQIVND (reference sequence). The CDR3 coding sequence is TGTGCCACCCAAGAGGGCGGTTGGAACACCGGGGAGCTGTTTTTT. Translation gives CATQEGGWNTGELFF.

The genes are TRBV5-1 and TRBJ2-2; possibly TRBD1 or TRBD2 for D (6 bases each). Germline assignment: CDR1 SGHRS and CDR2 YFSETQ. This CDR3 contains 17 residues. The V end was cut by 0 bases, the J end by 4 bases, with 16 bases between. Here the CDR3 DNA reads TGCGCCAGCAGCTTGGAACTATCGGGGGCGGTCACCGGGGAGCTGTTTTTT. Amino acids: CASSLELSGAVTGELFF.

This clonotype was seen repeatedly, ten times or more. The chain employs TRBV20-1 and TRBJ2-1; 12 positions match TRBD2. V lost 3 bases, J lost 9 bases, and 9 bases stayed unmatched. Germline lookup yields CDR1 DFQATT and CDR2 SNEGSKA (reference sequence). The CDR3 spans 15 residues. In nucleotides, the CDR3 is TGCAGTGCTAGCCCTCCTAGCGGGAGGGGAAGTGAGCAGTTCTTC. It translates to CSASPPSGRGSEQFF.

This chain links TRBV27 with TRBJ2-1; 7 bases agree with TRBD1. Unmatched junction bases numbered 8, after V lost 3 bases and J lost 3 bases. Germline V gives CDR1 MNHEY, CDR2 SMNVEV (reference sequence). The CDR3 is 16 amino acids. The CDR3 DNA is TGTGCCAGCAGTTTTAACAGGGGATATCTCTACAATGAGCAGTTCTTC. This sequence encodes CASSFNRGYLYNEQFF.

This chain connects TRBV11-3 to TRBJ2-2, with D perhaps being TRBD1 or TRBD2 (5 bases each). The CDR3 consists of 14 residues. Germline V gene sequence: CDR1 SGHNT, CDR2 YENEEA. V was clipped by 5 bases and J by 3 bases, with 10 bases between them. CDR3 coding DNA: TGTGCCAGCAGCCGCCGAGGGGACACCGGGGAGCTGTTTTTT. Its translation is CASSRRGDTGELFF.